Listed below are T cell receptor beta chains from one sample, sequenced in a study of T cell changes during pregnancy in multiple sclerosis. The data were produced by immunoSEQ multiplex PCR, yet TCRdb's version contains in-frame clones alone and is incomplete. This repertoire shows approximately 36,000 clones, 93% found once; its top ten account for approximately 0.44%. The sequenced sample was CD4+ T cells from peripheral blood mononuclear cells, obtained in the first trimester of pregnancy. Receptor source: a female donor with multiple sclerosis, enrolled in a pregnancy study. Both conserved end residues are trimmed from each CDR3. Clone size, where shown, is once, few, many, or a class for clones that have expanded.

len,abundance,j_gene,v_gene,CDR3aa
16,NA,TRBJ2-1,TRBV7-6,ASSRGLAGQSSYNEQF
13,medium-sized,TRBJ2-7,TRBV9,ASSVAGGSGYEQY
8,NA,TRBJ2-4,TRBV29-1,SVSENIQY
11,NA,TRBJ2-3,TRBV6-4,ASGTGDADTQY
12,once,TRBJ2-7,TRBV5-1,ASSSPGTTSEQY
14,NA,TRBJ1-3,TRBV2,ASRVDRGRSGNTIY
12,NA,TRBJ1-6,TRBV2,ASSERTANSPLH
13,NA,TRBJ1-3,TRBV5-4,ASSLQGAQGNTIY
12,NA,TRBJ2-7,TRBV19,ASSIQDRKYEQY
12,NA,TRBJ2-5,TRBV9,ASNKRGSQETQY
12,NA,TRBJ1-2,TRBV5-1,ASSLAKGNYGYT
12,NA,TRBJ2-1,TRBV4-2,ASSQVLGAGKQF
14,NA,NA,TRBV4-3,ASSQDHFPLSYEQY
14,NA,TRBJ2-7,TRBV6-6,ASSYSSPRQGYEQY
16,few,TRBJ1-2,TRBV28,ASTIRYGRANTNYGYT
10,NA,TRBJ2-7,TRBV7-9,ASSWEVYEQY
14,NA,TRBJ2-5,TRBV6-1,ASSEPLRGRQETQY
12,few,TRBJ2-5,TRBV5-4,ASSLGSVQETQY
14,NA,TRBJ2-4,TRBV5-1,ASSLGQRLAKNIQY
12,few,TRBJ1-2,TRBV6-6,ASSIRRGDYGYT
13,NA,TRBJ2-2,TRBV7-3,ASSLGAGYTGELF
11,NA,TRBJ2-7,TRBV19,ASRGQGAGEQY
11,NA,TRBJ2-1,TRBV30,AWSGTPYNEQF
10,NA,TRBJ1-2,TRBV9,ASSVGTGGYT
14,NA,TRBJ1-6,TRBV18,ASSASGTGGDSPLH
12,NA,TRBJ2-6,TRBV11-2,ASSFGSWANVLT
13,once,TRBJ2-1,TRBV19,ASSIGSGGFSEQF
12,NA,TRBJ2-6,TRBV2,ASSAGGGANVLT
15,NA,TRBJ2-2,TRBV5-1,ASSFLGALTLTGELF
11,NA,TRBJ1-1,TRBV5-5,ASSLQANTEAF
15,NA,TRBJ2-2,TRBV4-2,ASSQDLGLAGAGELF
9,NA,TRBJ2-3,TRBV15,ATSRDRERY
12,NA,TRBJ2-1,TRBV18,ASSPGQSYNEQF
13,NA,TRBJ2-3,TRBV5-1,ASSSRGVSTDTQY
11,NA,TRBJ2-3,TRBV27,ASSGAFTDTQY
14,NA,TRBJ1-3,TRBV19,ASSIDRDSSGNTIY
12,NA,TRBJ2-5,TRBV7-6,ASSLEGRQETQY
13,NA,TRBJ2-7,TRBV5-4,ASSFTGTGGNEQY
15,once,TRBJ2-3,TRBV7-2,ASSQRQIQGWEDTQY
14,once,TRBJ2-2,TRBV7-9,ASSQWTGRYTGELF
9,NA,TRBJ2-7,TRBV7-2,ASSLREGAF